These 5 T cell receptor beta chains were all obtained from the same sample, sequenced in a study of blood T cells in healthy people across ages. The use of a sample-barcoded 5' primer and a J-beta primer mix characterized a second PCR of roughly 7 to 12 cycles. TCRdb re-called the 5' RACE reads through MiXCR, storing one row per CDR3 protein. Among over 1.5 million distinct CDR3 sequences listed, approximately 50% were seen once. Sequenced material: blood. Every receptor here comes from a woman between 35 and 50 years old in good health.

The chain recombines TRBV20-1 with TRBJ2-4; 10 positions match TRBD1. Germline-derived CDR1 and CDR2 are DFQATT and SNEGSKA (reference sequence). V shed 2 bases and J 8 bases; nucleotides not matched to a gene: 6. The CDR3 loop spans 14 amino acids. CDR3 in DNA: TGCAGTGCTAGACAGGACAGGGGGGAGTACATTCAGTACTTC. Its protein is CSARQDRGEYIQYF.

This clonotype was counted between two and nine times. The chain uses TRBV3-1 and TRBJ1-4; D is uncertain. V was cut by 0 bases and J by 10 bases, with 9 bases left in between. CDR1 is LGHDT and CDR2 is YNNKEL in the germline V gene (reference sequence). This CDR3 comprises 13 residues. In DNA form, the CDR3 reads TGTGCCAGCAGCCAAGAACAGTTGGGAAAACTGTTTTTT. Translated: CASSQEQLGKLFF.

The V call is TRBV4-3, the J call TRBJ1-2, with TRBD1 matching over 7 bases. The germline V gene has CDR1 LGHNA and CDR2 YSLEER. Trimming took 1 base from V and 8 from J; bases not matched to a gene: 13. This CDR3 has 16 residues. The CDR3: CASSQVSFSGGEGYTF. The CDR3 region has the DNA TGCGCCAGCAGCCAAGTTTCGTTCTCAGGGGGGGAGGGCTACACCTTC.

The chain employs TRBV11-2 and TRBJ1-5; the D gene is possibly TRBD1 (6 bases). V was clipped by 5 bases and J by 0 bases, with 11 bases between them. The CDR3 has 15 residues. Per the germline V gene, CDR1 is SGHAT and CDR2 is FQNNGV. CDR3 sequence reads: CASSRGQISNQPQHF. CDR3 bases: TGTGCCAGCAGCCGCGGACAGATTAGCAATCAGCCCCAGCATTTT.

This clonotype has more than one count but fewer than ten. The chain links TRBV25-1 to TRBJ2-1; D is unresolved. Between the trimmed V and J ends, which lost 4 bases and 2 bases, there was a span of 6 bases. Germline CDR1 and CDR2: MGHDK and SYGVNS. This CDR3 is built from 13 residues. CDR3 amino acids: CASSVMTYNEQFF. In DNA form, the CDR3 reads TGTGCCAGCAGTGTGATGACCTACAATGAGCAGTTCTTC. Full variable domain (rest looked up from reference TRBV25-1 and TRBJ2-1): EADIYQTPRYLVIGTGKKITLECSQTMGHDKMYWYQQDPGMELHLIHYSYGVNSTEKGDLSSESTVSRIRTEHFPLTLESARPSHTSQYLCASSVMTYNEQFFGPGTRLTVL.